The 5 T cell receptor beta chains below all came from one sample that was sequenced in a study of shared clonotypes between healthy human individuals. Profiled with immunoSEQ multiplex PCR; TCRdb holds only in-frame clones, not every one. The sample yields roughly 2.2 million clones, approximately 93% seen once. What was sequenced was naive CD4+ T cells from PBMCs. Subset of the sample: CD45RA+ positively selected. The receptor source for this set is a man aged 18 to 29 in good health. Some clones in this sample may be carry-over from other donors' samples.

This sequence joins TRBV7-9 and TRBJ2-2, with 10 positions matching TRBD2. The germline gives CDR1 SEHNR, CDR2 FQNEAQ (reference sequence). Unmatched junction bases numbered 7, after V lost 10 bases and J lost 2 bases. CDR3 length: 15 amino acids. The CDR3 region is CAIGTSVSNTGELFF. CDR3 in DNA: TGTGCCATCGGGACTAGCGTTTCAAACACCGGGGAGCTGTTTTTT.

This clone was detected a few times. This specimen includes other DNA sequences encoding the same CDR3. This sequence joins TRBV14 and TRBJ2-3; TRBD2 might be the D (5 bases). Trimming pared 4 bases from V and 4 bases from J, leaving 9 bases between. The germline CDR1 and CDR2 sequences are SGHDN and FVKESK. This CDR3 comprises 13 residues. The CDR3 is CASSPLGADTQYF. The CDR3 DNA reads TGTGCCAGCAGCCCGCTCGGGGCAGATACGCAGTATTTT.

This clone appeared a few times. This sample also contains other DNA sequences that code for the same CDR3. The rearrangement links TRBV6-1 to TRBJ2-3; TRBD1 matches at 8 bases. V gave up 4 bases and J gave up 2 bases; unmatched junction bases: 2. This CDR3 spans 14 amino acids. Germline V CDR1 and CDR2: MNHNS, SASEGT. DNA for the CDR3: TGTGCCAGCAGTGGGACAGGGTACACAGATACGCAGTATTTT. It encodes CASSGTGYTDTQYF.

The chain is built from TRBV18 and TRBJ1-5; 8 nucleotides match TRBD1. The CDR3 runs 15 residues. V shed 2 bases, J shed 3 bases, and the junction held 3 bases outside the gene matches. Germline V gives CDR1 KGHSH, CDR2 LQKENI. CDR3 sequence: CASSPSGQVNQPQHF. In nucleotides, the CDR3 is TGTGCCAGCTCACCATCGGGACAGGTCAATCAGCCCCAGCATTTT.

J is TRBJ2-1 and V is TRBV9; 8 bases agree with TRBD2. V lost 1 base and J lost 0; bases outside the gene matches: 3. The germline V gene has CDR1 SGDLS and CDR2 YYNGEE. CDR3 length equals 16 residues. CDR3 region: CASSVSGSPSYNEQFF. CDR3 DNA: TGTGCCAGCAGCGTAAGCGGGAGTCCCTCCTACAATGAGCAGTTCTTC.